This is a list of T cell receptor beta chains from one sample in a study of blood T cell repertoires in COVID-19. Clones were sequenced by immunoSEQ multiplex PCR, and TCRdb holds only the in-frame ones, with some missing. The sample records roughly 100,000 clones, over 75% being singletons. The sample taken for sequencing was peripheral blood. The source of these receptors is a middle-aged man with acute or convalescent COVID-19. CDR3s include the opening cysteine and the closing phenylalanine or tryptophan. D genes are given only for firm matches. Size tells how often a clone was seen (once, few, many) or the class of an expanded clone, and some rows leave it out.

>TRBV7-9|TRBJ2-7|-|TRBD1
TGTGCCAGCAGCTTAGGGACAGGGGGTCCCTACGAGCAGTACTTC
CASSLGTGGPYEQYF
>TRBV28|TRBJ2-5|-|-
TGTGCCAGCAGTTTCCAACAGCAAGAGACCCAGTACTTC
CASSFQQQETQYF
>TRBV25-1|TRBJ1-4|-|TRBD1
TGTGCCAGCAGTGAATTAGGGACAGGAAGTAATGAAAAACTGTTTTTT
CASSELGTGSNEKLFF
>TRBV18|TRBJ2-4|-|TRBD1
TGTGCCAGCTCACCACCGGGACAGGGGTTCAACATTCAGTACTTC
CASSPPGQGFNIQYF
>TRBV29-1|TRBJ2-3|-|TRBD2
TGCAGCGTTGAGAGGAGCGGGGGGACCACAGATACGCAGTATTTT
CSVERSGGTTDTQYF
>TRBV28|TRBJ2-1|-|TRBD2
TGTGCCAGCAGTTCCGCTCTAGCGGGGGCCTACAATGAGCAGTTCTTC
CASSSALAGAYNEQFF
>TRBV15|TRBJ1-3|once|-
TGTGCCACCAGCAGAGAAACAGTAGTAGGAAACACCATATATTTT
CATSRETVVGNTIYF
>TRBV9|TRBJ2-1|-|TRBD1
TGTGCCAGCAGCTCAACGGACAGGGGGCTTGGTGAGCAGTTCTTC
CASSSTDRGLGEQFF
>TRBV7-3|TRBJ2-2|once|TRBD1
TGTGCCAGCAGCACCAGACAGGGGGCGGTAGGCGGGGAGCTGTTTTTT
CASSTRQGAVGGELFF
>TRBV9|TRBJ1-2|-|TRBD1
TGTGCCAGCAGCGCGACGACAGGGACAGACTATGGCTACACCTTC
CASSATTGTDYGYTF
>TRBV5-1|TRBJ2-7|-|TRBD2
TGCGCCAGCAGCTTGGCCCCAGGACTAGCGGGGAATTACGAGCAGTACTTC
CASSLAPGLAGNYEQYF
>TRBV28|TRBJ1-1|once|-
TGTGCCAGCAATAAAGGACAGCTGAACACTGAAGCTTTCTTT
CASNKGQLNTEAFF
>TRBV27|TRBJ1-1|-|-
TGTGCCAGCAGCAGGGGCTCTGAAGCTTTCTTT
CASSRGSEAFF
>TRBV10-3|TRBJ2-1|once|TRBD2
TGTGCCTCCAGACTAGCGAGTTCCTACAATGAGCAGTTCTTC
CASRLASSYNEQFF
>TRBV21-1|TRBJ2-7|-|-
TGTGCCAGCAACGAAGGGGGCCCATCTACCTACGAGCAGTACTTC
CASNEGGPSTYEQYF
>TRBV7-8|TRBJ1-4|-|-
TGTGCCAGCAGCCCGCTGGGGCTCTCTAATGAAAAACTGTTTTTT
CASSPLGLSNEKLFF
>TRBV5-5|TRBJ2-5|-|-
TGTGCCAGCAGCCAAATTGGACAGAAAGAGACCCAGTACTTC
CASSQIGQKETQYF
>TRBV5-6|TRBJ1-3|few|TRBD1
TGTGCCAGCAGCCAGACAGGGGTTGGAAACACCATATATTTT
CASSQTGVGNTIYF
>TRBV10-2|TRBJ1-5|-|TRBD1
TGCGCCAGCAGCTTGACAGGGGAAGGTCAGCCCCAGCATTTT
CASSLTGEGQPQHF
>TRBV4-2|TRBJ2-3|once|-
TGTGCCAGCAGCCCAGGGTGGCGGGACGGGACAGATACGCAGTATTTT
CASSPGWRDGTDTQYF
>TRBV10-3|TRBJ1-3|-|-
TGTGCCATCAGTGCGGAGGACTGGTCCTCTGGAAACACCATATATTTT
CAISAEDWSSGNTIYF
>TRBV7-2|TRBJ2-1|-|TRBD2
TGTGCCAGCAGCTGGAACTCTAGCGGGATCTACAATGAGCAGTTCTTC
CASSWNSSGIYNEQFF
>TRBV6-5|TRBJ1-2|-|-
TGTGCCAGCAGGTCTGGCTCAGAGGGTGGCTACACCTTC
CASRSGSEGGYTF
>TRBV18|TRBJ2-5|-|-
TGTGCCAGCTCACCACCAAGCGACAGGGAGACCCAGTACTTC
CASSPPSDRETQYF
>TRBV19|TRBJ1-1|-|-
TGTGCCAGTGGTCTGGGGGGGACTGAAGCTTTCTTT
CASGLGGTEAFF
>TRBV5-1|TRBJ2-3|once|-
TGCGCCAGCGACCTCGGGGGTCGGGATACGCAGTATTTT
CASDLGGRDTQYF
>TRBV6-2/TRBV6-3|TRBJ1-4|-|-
TGTGCCAGCAGTTACATGGGCGAAAAACTGTTTTTT
CASSYMGEKLFF
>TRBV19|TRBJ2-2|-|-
TGTGCCAGTAGTTACCCCAGGGGTAACACCGGGGAGCTGTTTTTT
CASSYPRGNTGELFF
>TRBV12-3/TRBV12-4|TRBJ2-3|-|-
TGTGCCAGCAGTCCTCGAAGGAGGGATACGCAGTATTTT
CASSPRRRDTQYF
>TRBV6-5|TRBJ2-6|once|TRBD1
TGTGCCAGCAGTCCTACAGGGGGCAGGCCCAACGTCCTGACTTTC
CASSPTGGRPNVLTF
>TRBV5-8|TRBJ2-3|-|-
TGTGCCAGCAGATCTAGACGAAGCCCAGATACGCAGTATTTT
CASRSRRSPDTQYF
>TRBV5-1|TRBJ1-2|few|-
TGCGCCAGCAGCTCTACAGGAAACTATGGCTACACCTTC
CASSSTGNYGYTF
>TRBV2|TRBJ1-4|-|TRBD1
TGTGCCAGCAGCGACAACAGGGGATCTAATGAAAAACTGTTTTTT
CASSDNRGSNEKLFF
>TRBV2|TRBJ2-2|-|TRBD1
TGTGCCAGCAGAGACAGGGGTACGAACACCGGGGAGCTGTTTTTT
CASRDRGTNTGELFF
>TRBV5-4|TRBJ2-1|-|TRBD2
TGTGCCAGCAGCCCGGGACTAGCGGGAGGGCCCAATGAGCAGTTCTTC
CASSPGLAGGPNEQFF
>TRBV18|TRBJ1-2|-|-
TGTGCCAGCTCACCCCAACCGGGAGGGTCGGGCTATGGCTACACCTTC
CASSPQPGGSGYGYTF
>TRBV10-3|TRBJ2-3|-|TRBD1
TGTGCCATCAGAACAACACAGGGGGCTAAAGATACGCAGTATTTT
CAIRTTQGAKDTQYF
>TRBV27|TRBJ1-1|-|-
TGTGCCAGCAGTTTTGGGACACCGAACACTGAAGCTTTCTTT
CASSFGTPNTEAFF
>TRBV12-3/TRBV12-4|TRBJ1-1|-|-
TGTGCCAGCAGTTTAGGAGGGAGAACTGAAGCTTTCTTT
CASSLGGRTEAFF
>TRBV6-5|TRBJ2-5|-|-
TGTGCCAGCACCCCGGGGGAGACCCAGTACTTC
CASTPGETQYF
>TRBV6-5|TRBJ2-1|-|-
TGTGCCAGCAGTCCCTTAAACAGGTATGAGCAGTTCTTC
CASSPLNRYEQFF
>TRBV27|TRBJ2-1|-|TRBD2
TGTGCCAGCAGTTTATTTACCAGCGGGAGGCCCCGCCGGGGGAATGAGCAGTTCTTC
CASSLFTSGRPRRGNEQFF